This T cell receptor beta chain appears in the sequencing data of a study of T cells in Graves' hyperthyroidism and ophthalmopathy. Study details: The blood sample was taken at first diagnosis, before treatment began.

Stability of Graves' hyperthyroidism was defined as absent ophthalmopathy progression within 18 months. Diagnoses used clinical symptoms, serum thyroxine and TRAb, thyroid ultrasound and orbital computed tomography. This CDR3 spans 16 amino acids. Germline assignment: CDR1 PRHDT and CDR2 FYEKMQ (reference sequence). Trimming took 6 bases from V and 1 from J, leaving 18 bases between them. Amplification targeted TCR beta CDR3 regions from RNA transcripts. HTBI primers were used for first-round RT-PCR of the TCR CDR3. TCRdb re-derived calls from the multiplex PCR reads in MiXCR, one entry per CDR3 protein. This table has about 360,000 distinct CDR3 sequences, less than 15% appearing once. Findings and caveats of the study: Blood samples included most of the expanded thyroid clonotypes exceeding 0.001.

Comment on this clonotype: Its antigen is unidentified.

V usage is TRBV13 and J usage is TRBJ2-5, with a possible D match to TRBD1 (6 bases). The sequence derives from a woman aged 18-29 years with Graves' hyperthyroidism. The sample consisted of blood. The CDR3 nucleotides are TGTGCCAGCAGACTGCTGGGGGCTGCCCCCCAAGAGACCCAGTACTTC. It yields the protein CASRLLGAAPQETQYF.